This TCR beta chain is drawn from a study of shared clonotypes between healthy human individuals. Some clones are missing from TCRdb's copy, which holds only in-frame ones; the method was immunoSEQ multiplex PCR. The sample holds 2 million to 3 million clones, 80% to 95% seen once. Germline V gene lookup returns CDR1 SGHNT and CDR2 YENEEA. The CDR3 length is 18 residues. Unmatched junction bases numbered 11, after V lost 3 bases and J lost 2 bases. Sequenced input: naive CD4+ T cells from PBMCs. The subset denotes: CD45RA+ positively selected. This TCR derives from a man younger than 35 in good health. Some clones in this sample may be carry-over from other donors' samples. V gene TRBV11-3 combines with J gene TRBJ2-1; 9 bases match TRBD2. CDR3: CASSLTLSGSSTYNEQFF. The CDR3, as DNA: TGTGCCAGCAGCTTGACACTTAGCGGGAGTAGCACCTACAATGAGCAGTTCTTC. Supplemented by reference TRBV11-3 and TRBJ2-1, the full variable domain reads EAGVVQSPRYKIIEKKQPVAFWCNPISGHNTLYWYLQNLGQGPELLIRYENEEAVDDSQLPKDRFSAERLKGVDSTLKIQPAELGDSAVYLCASSLTLSGSSTYNEQFFGPGTRLTVL.